A selection of T cell receptor beta chains follows, all from one sample in a study of blood T cell repertoires in COVID-19. Method: immunoSEQ multiplex PCR; TCRdb's copy keeps in-frame clones and lacks some. The sample lists 11,000 to 15,000 clones, around 90% seen once, with 5% to 5.5% in the top ten. The specimen was peripheral blood. The origin of the receptors is a human donor in a cohort sampled during active COVID-19. Each CDR3 is given with its conserved first and last residue. A D gene is named only where the DNA matches it firmly. Clone size is shown for a subset of rows, as once, few, many or a class of expanded clone.

>-|TRBJ2-2|TRBV11-3|-
CASSLEGGGELFF
TGTGCCAGCAGCTTAGAAGGGGGCGGGGAGCTGTTTTTT
>few|TRBJ1-2|TRBV5-4|TRBD1
CASSPGQGYGYTF
TGTGCCAGCAGCCCGGGACAGGGCTATGGCTACACCTTC
>-|TRBJ2-2|TRBV5-1|-
CASRLTVTGELFF
TGCGCCAGCCGACTGACAGTCACCGGGGAGCTGTTTTTT
>-|TRBJ1-2|TRBV5-1|-
CASSKDSNYGYTF
TGCGCCAGCAGCAAAGACAGTAACTATGGCTACACCTTC
>-|TRBJ1-2|TRBV11-2|-
CASSLVLSKGGDYGYTF
TGTGCCAGCAGCTTAGTCCTCTCTAAGGGGGGGGACTATGGCTACACCTTC
>-|TRBJ2-5|TRBV7-9|-
CASAGGRGETQYF
TGTGCCAGCGCCGGGGGAAGAGGAGAGACCCAGTACTTC
>-|TRBJ1-1|TRBV5-1|TRBD1
CASSLAGTGVSEAFF
TGCGCCAGCAGCTTAGCCGGGACAGGGGTTTCTGAAGCTTTCTTT
>-|TRBJ1-2|TRBV2|TRBD1
CASTPGQGYYGYTF
TGTGCCAGCACCCCAGGACAGGGGTACTATGGCTACACCTTC
>once|TRBJ2-1|TRBV11-2|TRBD1
CASSLAGQGPNEQFF
TGTGCCAGCAGCTTAGCGGGACAGGGCCCCAATGAGCAGTTCTTC
>-|TRBJ2-5|TRBV28|-
CASSLYPYGTQYF
TGTGCCAGCAGTTTATACCCCTATGGGACCCAGTACTTC
>-|TRBJ1-2|TRBV6-4|TRBD1
CASRTGGPRNYGYTF
TGTGCCAGCAGAACAGGGGGGCCTAGGAACTATGGCTACACCTTC
>-|TRBJ2-7|TRBV7-6|-
CASSLSGVEQYF
TGTGCCAGCAGCTTAAGCGGAGTGGAGCAGTACTTC
>-|TRBJ2-7|TRBV14|-
CASSQDRMYEQYF
TGTGCCAGCAGCCAAGACAGGATGTACGAGCAGTACTTC
>-|TRBJ2-5|TRBV3-1/TRBV3-2|-
CASSQAKIRWRQDGGHLYQETQYF
TGTGCCAGCAGCCAAGCGAAGATTCGCTGGAGGCAGGATGGAGGCCACTTGTACCAAGAGACCCAGTACTTC
>-|TRBJ2-1|TRBV5-5|TRBD2
CASSVLAGSSYNEQFF
TGTGCCAGCAGCGTGTTAGCGGGGAGCTCCTACAATGAGCAGTTCTTC
>-|TRBJ2-1|TRBV23-1|TRBD2
CASSYPPVSGGTSYNEQFF
TGCGCCAGCAGTTACCCGCCAGTCAGCGGGGGCACCTCCTACAATGAGCAGTTCTTC
>once|TRBJ2-2|TRBV7-9|-
CASSLVHNTGELFF
TGTGCCAGCAGCTTGGTACACAATACCGGGGAGCTGTTTTTT
>-|TRBJ2-1|TRBV13|TRBD2
CASSPGLRGNEQFF
TGTGCCAGCAGTCCGGGACTAAGGGGCAATGAGCAGTTCTTC
>once|TRBJ1-2|TRBV19|-
CASSIEGHYSIYGYTF
TGTGCCAGTAGTATAGAGGGTCACTACTCGATCTATGGCTACACCTTC
>-|TRBJ1-3|TRBV3-1/TRBV3-2|-
CASSQAGFGNTIYF
TGTGCCAGCAGCCAAGCAGGTTTTGGAAACACCATATATTTT
>-|TRBJ2-4|TRBV19|TRBD2
CASSIIAGVAKNIQYF
TGTGCCAGTAGTATCATAGCGGGAGTAGCCAAAAACATTCAGTACTTC
>-|TRBJ2-7|TRBV19|-
CASSIEDRLASEQYF
TGTGCCAGTAGTATAGAGGACCGCCTAGCTAGCGAGCAGTACTTC
>-|TRBJ2-5|TRBV6-2/TRBV6-3|-
CASSYELGGRETQYF
TGTGCCAGCAGTTATGAGTTAGGCGGCCGGGAGACCCAGTACTTC
>-|TRBJ1-3|TRBV28|-
CASSRSGSGNTIYF
TGTGCCAGCAGTCGATCGGGCTCTGGAAACACCATATATTTT
>-|TRBJ2-7|TRBV7-9|TRBD2
CASSREGILARYEQYF
TGTGCCAGCAGCCGCGAGGGAATACTAGCGAGGTACGAGCAGTACTTC
>-|TRBJ1-2|TRBV7-2|TRBD1
CASISQGFYGYTF
TGTGCCAGCATCTCACAGGGGTTCTATGGCTACACCTTC
>-|TRBJ1-3|TRBV30|-
CAWRSPGGGNTIYF
TGTGCCTGGAGGAGCCCGGGGGGGGGAAACACCATATATTTT
>-|TRBJ2-3|TRBV6-4|-
CASSALSGVRTDTQYF
TGTGCCAGCAGTGCACTCTCCGGGGTACGCACAGATACGCAGTATTTT
>-|TRBJ2-1|TRBV9|TRBD1
CASSVVARGRSKDYNEQFF
TGTGCCAGCAGCGTAGTGGCCAGGGGGCGGAGTAAGGACTACAATGAGCAGTTCTTC
>-|TRBJ2-5|TRBV27|TRBD2
CASSGQLAGGRETQYF
TGTGCCAGCAGTGGACAACTAGCGGGAGGGAGAGAGACCCAGTACTTC
>-|TRBJ2-5|TRBV5-1|-
CASSHRTPVGQETQYF
TGCGCCAGCAGCCACAGGACCCCAGTGGGACAAGAGACCCAGTACTTC
>-|TRBJ2-3|TRBV5-1|-
CASSLWGGGTDTQYF
TGCGCCAGCAGCTTGTGGGGGGGCGGCACAGATACGCAGTATTTT
>once|TRBJ1-1|TRBV4-2|-
CASSQDQSSEAFF
TGTGCCAGCAGCCAAGACCAATCATCTGAAGCTTTCTTT
>few|TRBJ1-5|TRBV28|-
CASRSGGSGNQPQHF
TGTGCCAGCAGGTCCGGGGGATCGGGCAATCAGCCCCAGCATTTT
>-|TRBJ2-5|TRBV6-5|TRBD1
CASSSTGGFATQYF
TGTGCCAGCAGTTCAACAGGGGGGTTTGCGACCCAGTACTTC
>-|TRBJ2-4|TRBV14|-
CASSHGGRPGPKNIQYF
TGTGCCAGCAGCCACGGAGGACGGCCTGGCCCCAAAAACATTCAGTACTTC
>-|TRBJ2-3|TRBV29-1|-
CSASLAHTDTQYF
TGCAGCGCTTCCTTGGCTCACACAGATACGCAGTATTTT
>few|TRBJ2-7|TRBV20-1|TRBD2
CSAPGGTEQYF
TGCAGTGCCCCGGGAGGGACCGAGCAGTACTTC
>-|TRBJ1-5|TRBV3-1/TRBV3-2|-
CASSQGAGSAQHF
TGTGCCAGCAGCCAAGGGGCCGGTTCAGCCCAGCATTTT
>-|TRBJ1-5|TRBV3-1/TRBV3-2|-
CASSQGRDQPQHF
TGTGCCAGCAGCCAAGGTCGGGATCAGCCCCAGCATTTT
>-|TRBJ1-2|TRBV28|-
CASSSLQGWAYGYTF
TGTGCCAGCAGTTCGCTACAGGGATGGGCCTATGGCTACACCTTC